The T cell receptor beta chain under discussion was sequenced for a study of molecular identifiers for immune sequencing clone quantification. In the study overall: Within a replicate experiment, RNA obtained from either 20,000 or 100,000 naive CD8 cells was divided into five aliquots, and four of those aliquots were then sequenced.

A remark on this clonotype: Antigen specificity is unknown.

MiXCR, run by TCRdb on the PCR reads, gives a single entry per CDR3 protein. The sample consists of 460,000 or so distinct CDR3 sequences, around a fifth of them appearing once. The authors gated naive CD8 T cells as CD8+CD4-CCR7+CD45RA+ for sorting. V was trimmed by 3 bases and J by 3 bases, leaving 11 bases between them. Germline V gene lookup returns CDR1 SGHTA and CDR2 FQGNSA. The CDR3 consists of 14 residues. The study, taken as a whole, reports: Even with 990,000 or so naive cells present, spiked Jurkat TCR RNA from one cell was reportedly detectable.

This sequence joins TRBV7-2 and TRBJ1-1; D perhaps matches TRBD1 (6 bases). The source material was naive CD8+ T cells from blood, with Jurkat cell RNA spiked in. The subset was: FACS-sorted CD8+CD4-CCR7+CD45RA+ naive T cells. This sequence originates from a human donor in good health. Some libraries in this study had Jurkat cell RNA spiked in. The CDR3 coding sequence is TGTGCCAGCAGCTTTAACAGGGACGACACTGAAGCTTTCTTT. The encoded protein is CASSFNRDDTEAFF.